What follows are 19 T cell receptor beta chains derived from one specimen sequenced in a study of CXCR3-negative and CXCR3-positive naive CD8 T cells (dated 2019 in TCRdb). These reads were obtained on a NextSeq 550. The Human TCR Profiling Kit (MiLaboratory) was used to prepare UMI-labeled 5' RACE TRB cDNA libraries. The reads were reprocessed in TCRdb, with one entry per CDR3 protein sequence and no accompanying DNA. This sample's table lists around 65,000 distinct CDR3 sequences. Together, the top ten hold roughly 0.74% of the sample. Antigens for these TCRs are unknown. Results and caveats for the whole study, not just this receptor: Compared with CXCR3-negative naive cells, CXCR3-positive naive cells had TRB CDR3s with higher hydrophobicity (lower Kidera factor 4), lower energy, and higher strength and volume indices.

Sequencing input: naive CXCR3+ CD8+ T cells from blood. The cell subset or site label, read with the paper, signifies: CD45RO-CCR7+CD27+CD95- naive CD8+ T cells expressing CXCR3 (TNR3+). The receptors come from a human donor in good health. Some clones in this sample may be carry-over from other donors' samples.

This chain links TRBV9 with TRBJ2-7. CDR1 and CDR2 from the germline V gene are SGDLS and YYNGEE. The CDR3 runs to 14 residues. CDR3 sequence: CASSVDGSSYEQYF.

The CDR3 sequence: CASSPTVVGDGYTF. The chain links TRBV12-3 or TRBV12-4 to TRBJ1-2. CDR3 size: 14 residues.

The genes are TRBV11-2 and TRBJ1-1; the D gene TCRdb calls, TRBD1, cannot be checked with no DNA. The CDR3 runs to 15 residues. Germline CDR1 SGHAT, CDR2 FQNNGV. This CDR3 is CASSEPTGKNTEAFF. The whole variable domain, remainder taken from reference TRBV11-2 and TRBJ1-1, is EAGVAQSPRYKIIEKRQSVAFWCNPISGHATLYWYQQILGQGPKLLIQFQNNGVVDDSQLPKDRFSAERLKGVDSTLKIQPAKLEDSAVYLCASSEPTGKNTEAFFGQGTRLTVV.

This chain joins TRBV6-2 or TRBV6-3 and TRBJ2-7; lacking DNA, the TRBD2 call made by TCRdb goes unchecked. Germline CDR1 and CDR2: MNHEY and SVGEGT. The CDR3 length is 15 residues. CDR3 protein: CASSQGLAQTYEQYF.

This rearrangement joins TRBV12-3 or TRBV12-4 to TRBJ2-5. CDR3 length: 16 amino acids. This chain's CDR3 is CASSLWVRGYQETQYF.

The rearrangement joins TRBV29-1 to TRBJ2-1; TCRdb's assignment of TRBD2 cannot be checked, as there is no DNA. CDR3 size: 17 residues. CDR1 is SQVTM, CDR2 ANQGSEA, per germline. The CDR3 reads CSVEGLAGGYTWDEQFF.

CDR3 region: CSAGTLGGETQYF. The gene calls are TRBV29-1 and TRBJ2-5; TCRdb's D gene call, TRBD1, goes unchecked for lack of DNA. Germline V gene sequence: CDR1 SQVTM, CDR2 ANQGSEA. There are 13 residues in the CDR3.

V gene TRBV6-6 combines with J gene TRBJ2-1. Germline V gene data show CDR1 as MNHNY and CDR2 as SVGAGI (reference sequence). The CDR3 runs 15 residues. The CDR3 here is CASSHPAQELNEQFF.

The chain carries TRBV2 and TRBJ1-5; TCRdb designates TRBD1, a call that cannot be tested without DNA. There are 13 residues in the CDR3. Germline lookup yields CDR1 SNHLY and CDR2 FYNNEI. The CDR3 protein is CASSKTGVRTQHF.

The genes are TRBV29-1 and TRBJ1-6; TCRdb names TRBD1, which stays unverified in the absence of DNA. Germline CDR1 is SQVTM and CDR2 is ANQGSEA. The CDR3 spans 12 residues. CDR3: CSVEAPQGSLHF.

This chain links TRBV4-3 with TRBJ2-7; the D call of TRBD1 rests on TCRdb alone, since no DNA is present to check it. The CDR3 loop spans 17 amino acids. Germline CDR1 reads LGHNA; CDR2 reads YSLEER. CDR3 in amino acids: CASSQDWIGSRDYEQYF.

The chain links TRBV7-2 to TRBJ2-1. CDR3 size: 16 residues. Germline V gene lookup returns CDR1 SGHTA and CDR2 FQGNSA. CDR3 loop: CASSQNLAGSYNEQFF.

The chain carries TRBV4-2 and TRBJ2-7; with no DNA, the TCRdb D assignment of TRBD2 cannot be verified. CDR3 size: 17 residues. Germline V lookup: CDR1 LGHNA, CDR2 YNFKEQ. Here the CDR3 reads CASSQVASGGSSYEQYF.

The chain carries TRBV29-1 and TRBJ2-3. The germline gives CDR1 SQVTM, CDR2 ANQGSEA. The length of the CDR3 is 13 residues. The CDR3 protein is CSVLGGATDTQYF.

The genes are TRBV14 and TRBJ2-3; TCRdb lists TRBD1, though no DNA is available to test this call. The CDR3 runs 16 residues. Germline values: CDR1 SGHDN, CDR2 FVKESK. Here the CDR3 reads CASSQGIRGLSDTQYF.

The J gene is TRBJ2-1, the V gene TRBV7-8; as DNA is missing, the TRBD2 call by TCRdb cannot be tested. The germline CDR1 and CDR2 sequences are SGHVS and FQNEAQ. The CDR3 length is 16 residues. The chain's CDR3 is CASSLGPSGGADEQFF.

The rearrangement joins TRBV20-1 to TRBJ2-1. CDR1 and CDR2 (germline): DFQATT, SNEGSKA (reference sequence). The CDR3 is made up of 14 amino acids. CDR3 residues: CSARGSQSYNEQFF.

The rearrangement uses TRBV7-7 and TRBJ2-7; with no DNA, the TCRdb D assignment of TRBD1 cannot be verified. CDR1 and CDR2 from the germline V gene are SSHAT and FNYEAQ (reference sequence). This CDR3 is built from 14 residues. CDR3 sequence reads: CASSATGTPYEQYF. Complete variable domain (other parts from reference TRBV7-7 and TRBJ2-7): GAGVSQSPRYKVTKRGQDVTLRCDPISSHATLYWYQQALGQGPEFLTYFNYEAQPDKSGLPSDRFSAERPEGSISTLTIQRTEQRDSAMYRCASSATGTPYEQYFGPGTRLTVT.

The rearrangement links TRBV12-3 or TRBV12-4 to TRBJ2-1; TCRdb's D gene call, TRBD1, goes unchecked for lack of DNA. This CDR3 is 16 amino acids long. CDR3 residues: CASSPRTSGTYNEQFF.